The 11 T cell receptor beta chains presented below share a single source sample, sequenced in a study of T cells after yellow fever vaccination. TCRdb passed the 5' RACE reads through MiXCR, listing each CDR3 protein once. Of 500,000 to 550,000 distinct CDR3 sequences in the sample, roughly a fifth were seen once. The sample here was PBMCs, taken roughly 20 days after the first yellow fever vaccination. These receptors came from a man between 18 and 35 years old who received the YFV17D yellow fever vaccine.

This chain joins TRBV11-3 and TRBJ2-1; 9 bases align to TRBD1. The CDR3 loop spans 15 amino acids. CDR1 and CDR2 from the germline V gene are SGHNT and YENEEA. The V and J ends lost 1 base and 7 bases, in that order; junction bases with no gene match: 5. For the CDR3, the DNA is TGTGCCAGCAGCTTAGGGGACAGGGAGTTGAATGAGCAGTTCTTC. This translates into CASSLGDRELNEQFF. Using reference TRBV11-3 and TRBJ2-1 for the parts outside the CDR3, the full variable domain is EAGVVQSPRYKIIEKKQPVAFWCNPISGHNTLYWYLQNLGQGPELLIRYENEEAVDDSQLPKDRFSAERLKGVDSTLKIQPAELGDSAVYLCASSLGDRELNEQFFGPGTRLTVL.

This clonotype was picked up a small number of times. The V and J genes are TRBV4-1 and TRBJ2-1, with TRBD1 as a possible D gene (7 bases). The CDR3 sequence is 18 residues long. From germline, CDR1 is MGHRA and CDR2 YSYEKL. With 0 bases removed from V and 4 bases from J, the gap between germline ends came to 19 bases. CDR3 nucleotides: TGCGCCAGCAGCCAAGACCCCGCGCCAGGGGGGTTATACAATGAGCAGTTCTTC. Its protein product is CASSQDPAPGGLYNEQFF.

This clonotype is a singleton in its sample. J is TRBJ2-4 and V is TRBV25-1; tentative D call: TRBD1 (6 bases). V lost 8 bases, J lost 1 base, and 15 bases lay in between. This CDR3 spans 15 amino acids. CDR1 is MGHDK and CDR2 is SYGVNS in the germline V gene. CDR3 protein: CASSPGTTAKNIQYF. The CDR3 region has the DNA TGTGCCAGCTCCCCTGGGACAACCGCCAAAAACATTCAGTACTTC.

Only a few counts were recorded for this clonotype. This chain uses TRBV11-2 with TRBJ1-1, with 8 bases lining up with TRBD1. J lost 9 bases, V lost 4 bases, and 4 bases had no gene match. The germline CDR1 and CDR2 sequences are SGHAT and FQNNGV. CDR3 length: 12 residues. In nucleotides, the CDR3 is TGTGCCAGCAGCTCCCAGGGGGCCAAAGCTTTCTTT. Translation gives CASSSQGAKAFF.

The genes are TRBV27 and TRBJ1-1, with a weak D call TRBD1 (6 bases). In germline, CDR1 is MNHEY, CDR2 SMNVEV (reference sequence). Trimming left V 6 bases short and J 6 bases short, with 17 bases between. This CDR3 contains 14 residues. CDR3 residues: CASRGAGRVAEAFF. As DNA, the CDR3 is TGTGCCAGCAGGGGGGCAGGGAGGGTTGCTGAAGCTTTCTTT.

This clonotype was seen only a few times. V gene TRBV7-9 combines with J gene TRBJ2-3; D possibly corresponds to TRBD2 (6 bases). Per the germline V gene, CDR1 is SEHNR and CDR2 is FQNEAQ (reference sequence). The CDR3 runs to 13 residues. Trimming took off 5 bases at V and 6 bases at J, with 12 bases between the two ends. The DNA for the CDR3 is TGTGCCAGCAGCCCCGGACTACCTGATACGCAGTATTTT. As protein: CASSPGLPDTQYF.

The rearrangement uses TRBV4-1 and TRBJ1-6; D call uncertain. Per germline, CDR1 MGHRA and CDR2 YSYEKL. The CDR3 runs to 13 residues. V shed 4 bases and J shed 10 bases, with 11 bases lying between them. The CDR3 DNA is TGCGCCAGCAGCCCTAAAATGGGATCACCCCTCCACTTT. This codes for CASSPKMGSPLHF.

The chain joins TRBV7-9 to TRBJ2-7, with 9 bases identical to TRBD1. The CDR3 is made up of 14 amino acids. CDR1 is SEHNR, CDR2 FQNEAQ, per germline (reference sequence). The V and J ends lost 5 bases and 2 bases, in that order; junction bases with no gene match: 4. The CDR3 region is CASSADRGAYEQYF. CDR3 bases: TGTGCCAGCAGCGCCGACAGGGGGGCCTACGAGCAGTACTTC.

This clonotype appeared a few times. The chain employs TRBV21-1 and TRBJ2-5; TRBD2, the table's D call, was not compared with the DNA. TRBV21-1 counts as a pseudogene. CDR3 length: 19 amino acids. DNA of the CDR3: TGTGCCAGCAGCAGCCAAATCGGACTAGCGGGGGGGCCTGGAGAGACCCAGTACTTC. Residues: CASSSQIGLAGGPGETQYF.

The rearrangement links TRBV12-3 or TRBV12-4 to TRBJ1-2; D remains unclear. Trimming cost V 6 bases and J 8 bases, with 7 bases left between them. The CDR3 covers 10 residues. CDR3 in DNA: TGTGCCAGCAGCGCTAGGGGCTACACCTTC. Protein: CASSARGYTF.

This clonotype was seen a handful of times. V and J are TRBV9 and TRBJ1-2, with a tentative D call TRBD1 (5 bases). Between the trimmed V and J ends, which lost 2 bases and 3 bases, there was a span of 8 bases. This CDR3 spans 13 amino acids. CDR1 and CDR2 from the germline V gene are SGDLS and YYNGEE. The CDR3 loop reads CASSVRADYGYTF. CDR3 DNA sequence: TGTGCCAGCAGCGTCAGGGCCGACTATGGCTACACCTTC.